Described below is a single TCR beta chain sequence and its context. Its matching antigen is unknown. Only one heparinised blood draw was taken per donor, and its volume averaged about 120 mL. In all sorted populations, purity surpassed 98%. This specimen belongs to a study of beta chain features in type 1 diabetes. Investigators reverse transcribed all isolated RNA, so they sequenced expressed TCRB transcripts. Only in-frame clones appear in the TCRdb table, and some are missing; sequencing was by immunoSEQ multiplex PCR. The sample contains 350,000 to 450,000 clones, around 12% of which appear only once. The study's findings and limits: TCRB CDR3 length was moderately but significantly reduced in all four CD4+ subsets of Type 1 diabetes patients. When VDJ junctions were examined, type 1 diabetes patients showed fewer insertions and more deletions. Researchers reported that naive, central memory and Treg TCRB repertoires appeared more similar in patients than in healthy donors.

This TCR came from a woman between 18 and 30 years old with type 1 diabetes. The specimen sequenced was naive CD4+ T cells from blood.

CDR3: CASTPGGWNEQYF. The CDR3, as DNA: TGTGCCAGCACGCCGGGAGGTTGGAACGAGCAGTACTTC. The rearrangement joins TRBV28 to TRBJ2-7; 7 bases map to TRBD2. Per germline, CDR1 MDHEN and CDR2 SYDVKM. V lost 7 bases to trimming and J lost 5 bases; unmatched junction nucleotides: 8. The CDR3 has 13 residues.